What follows are 28 T cell receptor beta chains derived from one specimen sequenced in a study of T cell repertoires in cytomegalovirus infection. MiXCR was run by TCRdb on the reads, yielding one entry per CDR3 protein. The sample has 100,000 to 150,000 distinct CDR3 sequences, more than 20% seen once. The antigens for these receptors are not known. The specimen sequenced was PBMCs, sequenced either directly or after in vitro stimulation (not recorded which). The receptor source for this set is a human donor in good health (CMV status not recorded). Some clones in this sample may be carry-over from other donors' samples.

The chain combines TRBV30 with TRBJ2-4; D possibly uses TRBD1 or TRBD2 (5 bases each). The ends were cut back, 7 bases at V and 5 bases at J, with 24 bases in the middle. Germline-derived CDR1 and CDR2 are GTSNPN and SVGIG (reference sequence). The CDR3 has 16 residues. The CDR3 spells CAYKRGRLDSQNIQYF. CDR3 bases: TGTGCCTATAAGAGGGGTCGTCTAGATTCCCAAAACATTCAGTACTTC.

This clonotype was detected ten times or more. V gene TRBV7-2 combines with J gene TRBJ2-1, with D unclear. The CDR3 is made up of 11 amino acids. V was clipped by 2 bases and J by 6 bases, with 2 bases between them. Per the germline V gene, CDR1 is SGHTA and CDR2 is FQGNSA. The CDR3 nucleotides are TGTGCCAGCAGCTTAATCAATGAGCAGTTCTTC. This gives the protein CASSLINEQFF.

This clonotype was counted a few times. This chain joins TRBV27 and TRBJ1-1; possibly TRBD1 for D (5 bases). There are 15 residues in the CDR3. CDR1 is MNHEY, CDR2 SMNVEV, per germline (reference sequence). The CDR3 coding sequence is TGTGCTCGCTACTACCGGGGCCGGAGGAACACTGAAGCTTTCTTT. Encoded protein: CARYYRGRRNTEAFF.

The V and J genes are TRBV7-9 and TRBJ2-5, with 11 bases aligning to TRBD2. Germline V CDR1 and CDR2: SEHNR, FQNEAQ (reference sequence). V shed 5 bases, J shed 1 base, and the junction held 3 bases outside the gene matches. This CDR3 is 15 amino acids long. DNA for the CDR3: TGTGCCAGCAGCCGGGGGACTAGCGGCCAAGAGACCCAGTACTTC. Protein product: CASSRGTSGQETQYF.

This clonotype has a handful of counts. The rearrangement links TRBV25-1 to TRBJ2-2; D perhaps matches TRBD2 (5 bases). V gave up 2 bases and J gave up 6 bases, with 10 bases separating them. Germline-derived CDR1 and CDR2 are MGHDK and SYGVNS. This CDR3 region has 14 residues. DNA for the CDR3: TGTGCCAGCAGTGAAACTAGAAGCGCCGGGGAGCTGTTTTTT. Amino acids: CASSETRSAGELFF. Using reference TRBV25-1 and TRBJ2-2 for the parts outside the CDR3, the full variable domain is EADIYQTPRYLVIGTGKKITLECSQTMGHDKMYWYQQDPGMELHLIHYSYGVNSTEKGDLSSESTVSRIRTEHFPLTLESARPSHTSQYLCASSETRSAGELFFGEGSRLTVL.

In this sample, this clonotype turned up a few times. V usage is TRBV4-1 and J usage is TRBJ2-7; TRBD2 matches 9 bases. The germline gives CDR1 MGHRA, CDR2 YSYEKL. The ends lost 0 bases at V and 10 bases at J; junction bases unmatched: 10. This CDR3 contains 15 residues. The CDR3 DNA is TGCGCCAGCAGCCAAGATCGGGCTAGCGGGGCTCTACAGTACTTC. This gives the protein CASSQDRASGALQYF.

Notes on this clonotype: At one end, the junction sequence differs from germline, possibly due to a read error. J is TRBJ2-3 and V is TRBV12-3 or TRBV12-4; the D gene is possibly TRBD2 (6 bases). The CDR3 sequence is 14 residues long. CDR3 coding DNA: TGTGCCAGCAGTATAGCGGAGGGCACAGATACGCAGTATTTT. Translating it yields CASSIAEGTDTQYF.

The chain couples TRBV28 to TRBJ1-5; no definite D call. Germline CDR1 MDHEN, CDR2 SYDVKM. V dropped 4 bases and J dropped 4 bases, with 14 bases sitting between them. The CDR3 sequence is 15 residues long. The CDR3 sequence: CASSSFVAGNQPQHF. Here the CDR3 DNA reads TGTGCCAGCAGTTCCTTTGTGGCGGGGAATCAGCCCCAGCATTTT.

This clonotype occurred a few times. The J gene is TRBJ2-5, the V gene TRBV2; the D is unclear. V was clipped by 9 bases and J by 7 bases, with 12 bases between them. The CDR3 contains 11 residues. Germline CDR1 SNHLY, CDR2 FYNNEI. The CDR3, as DNA: TGTGCCAGTAGCCTCCGAGTGACCCAGTACTTC. It encodes CASSLRVTQYF.

This clonotype was detected only a few times. The rearrangement uses TRBV4-3 and TRBJ2-7, with 12 bases matching TRBD1. J gave up 6 bases and V 4 bases, and 7 bases lay outside the gene matches. The CDR3 sequence is 15 residues long. The germline CDR1 and CDR2 sequences are LGHNA and YSLEER. The CDR3 coding sequence is TGCGCCAGCAGCCGATCGGGACAGGGGGCACTCGAGCAGTACTTC. Translated, it gives CASSRSGQGALEQYF.

V usage is TRBV20-1 and J usage is TRBJ2-1, with 14 bases identical to TRBD2. V lost 0 bases, J lost 10 bases, and 11 bases stayed unmatched. The germline V gene has CDR1 DFQATT and CDR2 SNEGSKA (reference sequence). The CDR3 is 17 residues long. The CDR3 DNA follows: TGCAGTGCTAGAGATCAGAGACTAGCGGGAGGGCCAGACGAGCAGTTCTTC. Its translation is CSARDQRLAGGPDEQFF.

The J gene is TRBJ2-1, the V gene TRBV7-2, with 9 bases that match TRBD2. CDR3 length: 15 amino acids. Germline assignment: CDR1 SGHTA and CDR2 FQGNSA. The V segment lost 3 bases and the J segment 8 bases; nucleotides outside the gene matches: 8. CDR3 nucleotide sequence: TGTGCCAGCAGCTTGGCTAGCGGGATGGTCCATGAGCAGTTCTTC. Translated, it gives CASSLASGMVHEQFF. The variable domain in full, with the rest retrieved from reference TRBV7-2 and TRBJ2-1, is GAGVSQSPSNKVTEKGKDVELRCDPISGHTALYWYRQSLGQGLEFLIYFQGNSAPDKSGLPSDRFSAERTGGSVSTLTIQRTQQEDSAVYLCASSLASGMVHEQFFGPGTRLTVL.

In its sample, this clonotype was seen a few times. The chain employs TRBV7-9 and TRBJ1-3; 7 nucleotides match TRBD1. The CDR3 covers 19 residues. The trim removed 5 bases at V and 3 bases at J, leaving 19 bases unmatched. Looked up from germline, CDR1 is SEHNR and CDR2 is FQNEAQ (reference sequence). The chain's CDR3 is CASSGRRDSIVGRGNTIYF. The CDR3 region has the DNA TGTGCCAGCAGCGGACGCCGGGACAGTATCGTCGGTCGTGGAAACACCATATATTTT.

The sample holds a few counts of this clonotype. The chain uses TRBV4-1 and TRBJ2-7; 7 bases line up with TRBD2. Germline V gene lookup returns CDR1 MGHRA and CDR2 YSYEKL. The length of the CDR3 is 13 residues. With V trimmed by 6 bases and J by 2 bases, 4 bases remained unmatched. The CDR3 reads CASRAGTAYEQYF. The CDR3 DNA reads as TGCGCCAGCAGAGCGGGAACTGCCTACGAGCAGTACTTC.

V is TRBV6-2 or TRBV6-3 and J is TRBJ2-2; D unclear. The V and J ends lost 6 bases and 6 bases respectively, with 11 bases between them. The CDR3 loop spans 13 amino acids. Germline-derived CDR1 and CDR2 are MNHEY and SVGEGT. CDR3 in DNA: TGTGCCAGCAGCCTCACAGTCGCCGGGGAGCTGTTTTTT. Amino acids: CASSLTVAGELFF.

This clonotype was recorded a few times. This chain links TRBV7-3 with TRBJ2-1; TRBD2 matches at 10 bases. The CDR3 spans 16 residues. After removal of 2 bases from V and 9 bases from J, the junction contained 10 bases not matched to a gene. Germline V CDR1 and CDR2: SGHTA, FQGTGA. The CDR3 nucleotides read TGTGCCAGCAGCTTAGTGAGCGGGAGGGCCGCGGGTGAGCAGTTCTTC. Translated, it gives CASSLVSGRAAGEQFF.

This clonotype was recorded a few times. This chain links TRBV27 with TRBJ2-7; D may be TRBD2 (6 bases). The CDR3 totals 14 residues. Per the germline V gene, CDR1 is MNHEY and CDR2 is SMNVEV (reference sequence). V was shortened by 5 bases and J by 3 bases, with 14 bases between the two germline ends. CDR3 bases: TGTGCCAGCAGTCAGGACGAGGGAGGCTACGAGCAGTACTTC. Translation gives CASSQDEGGYEQYF.

This rearrangement joins TRBV12-3 or TRBV12-4 to TRBJ1-1, with 7 positions matching TRBD1. V was clipped by 6 bases and J by 4 bases; unmatched bases: 8. This CDR3 region has 14 residues. CDR3: CASSPRDSRTEAFF. In DNA form, the CDR3 reads TGTGCCAGCAGCCCCCGGGACAGTCGCACTGAAGCTTTCTTT.

The gene calls are TRBV7-9 and TRBJ2-5; D unclear. This CDR3 region has 12 residues. Trimming left V 5 bases short and J 5 bases short, with 9 bases between. Germline lookup yields CDR1 SEHNR and CDR2 FQNEAQ (reference sequence). The CDR3, as DNA: TGTGCCAGCAGCCCCGAACGGGAGACCCAGTACTTC. Translated: CASSPERETQYF.

The chain combines TRBV18 with TRBJ2-7; possible D gene TRBD1, 6 bases. Trimming took off 4 bases at V and 4 bases at J, with 17 bases between the two ends. CDR1 is KGHSH, CDR2 LQKENI, per germline. This CDR3 is built from 15 residues. CDR3 sequence: CASSLGSGQTYEQYF. The DNA for the CDR3 is TGTGCCAGCTCACTAGGGTCCGGACAGACGTACGAGCAGTACTTC.

There are a few counts of this clonotype. J is TRBJ2-7 and V is TRBV7-6; D is perhaps TRBD1 or TRBD2 (5 bases each). V dropped 4 bases and J dropped 5 bases, with 15 bases sitting between them. CDR3 length: 14 amino acids. Germline V CDR1 and CDR2: SGHVS, FNYEAQ. DNA of the CDR3: TGTGCCAGCAGCTCGGGGCGCGTTAGTAACGAGCAGTACTTC. It specifies CASSSGRVSNEQYF.

The V and J genes are TRBV7-9 and TRBJ2-1; 12 bases fit TRBD2. J was trimmed by 5 bases and V by 5 bases; bases with no gene match: 7. The V gene's germline CDR1 is SEHNR and CDR2 FQNEAQ (reference sequence). This CDR3 is built from 16 residues. The CDR3 loop reads CASSQTSGRRHNEQFF. The CDR3, as DNA: TGTGCCAGCAGCCAAACTAGCGGGAGGCGCCACAATGAGCAGTTCTTC.

This clonotype was counted ten times or more. The gene calls are TRBV7-2 and TRBJ2-3, with 14 nucleotides matching TRBD2. Germline loops: CDR1 SGHTA, CDR2 FQGNSA. The V segment lost 1 base and the J segment 5 bases; nucleotides outside the gene matches: 2. The CDR3 is 16 amino acids. CDR3 sequence: CASSLDGLAGGDTQYF. DNA for the CDR3: TGTGCCAGCAGCTTAGACGGACTAGCGGGAGGAGATACGCAGTATTTT.

The chain uses TRBV10-3 and TRBJ2-7; 9 positions agree with TRBD1. Germline loops: CDR1 ENHRY, CDR2 SYGVKD. With 4 bases clipped from V and 5 bases from J, the junction kept 0 bases outside the gene matches. The CDR3 is 12 residues long. CDR3 DNA: TGTGCCATCAGTGGGACAGGGGACGAGCAGTACTTC. Translated: CAISGTGDEQYF.

This clonotype is deemed large. The chain recombines TRBV28 with TRBJ2-7; D perhaps matches TRBD2 (5 bases). Germline loops: CDR1 MDHEN, CDR2 SYDVKM. The CDR3 is made up of 14 amino acids. The ends were cut back, 5 bases at V and 2 bases at J, with 13 bases in the middle. CDR3 residues: CASSPILEAYEQYF. In nucleotides, the CDR3 is TGTGCCAGCAGTCCAATACTAGAAGCCTACGAGCAGTACTTC.

This clonotype has a handful of counts. The rearrangement links TRBV2 to TRBJ1-1; the D is unclear. Germline V lookup: CDR1 SNHLY, CDR2 FYNNEI. Trimming removed 2 bases from V and 0 bases from J, with 7 bases in between. The CDR3 covers 14 residues. The CDR3 nucleotides read TGTGCCAGCAGTGAAACGTGGTTGAACACTGAAGCTTTCTTT. Encoded protein: CASSETWLNTEAFF.

This clonotype was detected ten times or more. V and J are TRBV20-1 and TRBJ2-7; TRBD2 agrees at 9 bases. The CDR3 is 13 residues long. The J segment lost 6 bases and the V segment lost 1 base, leaving 4 bases of the junction unmatched. CDR1 DFQATT and CDR2 SNEGSKA come from the germline V gene (reference sequence). The CDR3 spells CSARALTSGEQYF. In nucleotides, the CDR3 is TGCAGTGCTAGAGCGTTGACTAGCGGCGAGCAGTACTTC.

This chain uses TRBV7-2 with TRBJ1-5; tentative D call: TRBD1 (6 bases). V lost 2 bases, J lost 5 bases, and 16 bases lay in between. This CDR3 region has 16 residues. Germline CDR1 SGHTA, CDR2 FQGNSA. The CDR3 is CASSLSGGVRDQPQHF. For the CDR3, the DNA is TGTGCCAGCAGCTTATCTGGGGGCGTCCGGGATCAGCCCCAGCATTTT.